This entry is about one T cell receptor beta chain. Its recognized antigen is unknown. Nothing much larger sits one base from this clone, and base qualities are not available. The cohort was made up of approximately 670 healthy bone marrow donors. At the time of sampling, every cohort member was nominally healthy, though immune exposures that went unrecorded were likely present. The donor was CMV seronegative and was included in the group of under 450 seronegative cohort members. A peripheral blood sample was collected from each donor, and TCR beta sequencing was performed on peripheral blood mononuclear cells. The Qiagen DNeasy Blood Extraction Kit was used to extract genomic DNA from the blood cell samples. The library was obtained by the immunoSEQ multiplex PCR assay. The multiplex PCR relied on a mix of 60 forward primers for TCR Vbeta segments and 13 reverse primers for TCR Jbeta segments. A multiplex PCR assay on genomic DNA amplified the CDR3 region of rearranged TCR beta genes. The amplified TCR beta libraries were sequenced on the Illumina HiSeq System as 87-base-pair reads. On the authors' methods: A later analysis counted around 72 million unique TCR beta chains across the 550 to 750 repertoires, and some 12 million of these chains were shared by at least two donors. Raw reads were error-corrected and collapsed into unique sequences by a nearest-neighbor algorithm in which closely related sequences were merged to remove PCR and sequencing errors. Alignment of CDR3 sequences to IMGT reference sequences was used to assign V, D and J gene segments. Each retained sequence needed at least a six-nucleotide match to both a V gene segment and a J gene segment. Rearrangements were called productive when the CDR3 lacked stop codons and stayed in frame with V and J; all others were non-productive. CDR3 was defined by IMGT convention, running from the second conserved V-encoded cysteine to the conserved J-encoded phenylalanine. Sequences without an unambiguous match to a single V gene segment were excluded from the earlier analysis of about 600 of the donors. In an earlier analysis of approximately 560 of the donors, a V segment was called functional when productive rearrangements were above 56.7%, and segregating when the standard deviation between donors exceeded 5%. A statistical classification framework was developed to diagnose cytomegalovirus status using the catalog of TCR beta chain sequences. In a later analysis, TCR nucleotide sequences were compared against IMGT/GENE-DB human TR gene sequences so that V and J genes could be assigned. In a later analysis, CDR3 sequences and most-parsimonious VDJ recombination scenarios were assigned using the TCRdist pipeline. A later analysis defined each TCR beta chain by its CDR3 amino acid sequence plus V-gene family, and excluded reads lacking a unique V-gene family. In a later analysis, a few hundred highly shared, low-generation-probability nucleotide sequences were removed to address suspected cross-contamination and a sequencing artifact. In a later analysis, a clonal expansion index was calculated for each public chain from normalized within-repertoire ranks of inferred template counts. In a later analysis, generation probabilities were computed using a VDJ recombination model fitted to out-of-frame rearrangements, and the results were checked against IGoR. Hypergeometric tests were used in a later analysis to score TCR-TCR, TCR-HLA and TCR-CMV co-occurrence, with a repertoire-size bias correction applied to the TCR pairs. A later analysis estimated false discovery rates by permuting HLA or CMV assignments 20 times. In a later analysis, co-occurring TCRs were grouped with DBSCAN, and TCRdist sequence similarity was added when clustering was performed within HLA-allele-positive subsets. Repertoires with fewer than 30,000 or more than 120,000 public chains, plus five repertoires with anomalous nucleotide sharing, were excluded from co-occurrence clustering. Held by TCRdb, this immuneACCESS table contains in-frame sequences only and omits some clones. Under half of the omission traces to an unresolved V gene where checked; the cause of the rest is unknown. D and trimming were read from the DNA, whereas the V and J calls and clone size are those reported in that table. For this sample the table gives under 200,000 clones, of which around 72% were detected only once. The ten largest clones add up to less than 1.5% of the sample.

The data derive from a study of cytomegalovirus exposure and HLA in healthy donors (dated by TCRdb to 2017 to 2019). Turning to the overall study: An earlier analysis of approximately 640 of the donors reported roughly 270 Gb of sequence data and some 120 million unique TCR beta sequences from roughly 200 million T cells. Roughly 300 gigabases of sequencing data and approximately 80 million unique TCR sequences were included in an early release covering several hundred HLA-typed donors. The genetic ancestry cluster associated with self-reported Caucasian donors included around 76% of the 398 genotyped donors. The aim of the study was to test whether cataloging public T cell receptors could identify signatures of past pathogen exposure. The study used immunosequencing to profile the T cell repertoires of several hundred subjects and linked those repertoires to cytomegalovirus serostatus. In addition to the first cohort of approximately 650 subjects, a separate validation cohort of 120 different subjects was used. High-throughput TCR immunosequencing, statistical association of individual TCRs with disease status, and machine learning were combined to predict cytomegalovirus infection status. In a later analysis, previously published TCR beta repertoires from about 640 donors were re-analyzed and high-resolution HLA genotyping was added so that TCR occurrence patterns could be studied. Rather than drawing on any new phenotypic data, the later analysis identified candidate immune exposures from TCR beta sequences and the way those sequences occurred across donors. In an earlier analysis of 550 to 700 of the donors, high-throughput TCR beta sequencing was used to judge whether each TCR beta V gene segment behaved as functional or pseudogenic. Donor age, sex, ethnicity and CMV serostatus were collected together with the repertoire data. In a later genetic analysis, genome-wide SNP genotypes for about 65% of the 666 donors were used, and that subset was treated as a discovery cohort. Every repertoire in the discovery cohort had been generated on one and the same sequencing platform. HLA typing included class I and class II loci at four-digit resolution. The number of typed donors differed by locus: about 620-640 for A, B, C, DRB1 and DQB1; approximately 540 for DQA1; some 590 for DPA1; and some 470 for DPB1. Several DR-DQ haplotypes were handled as single units for association and clustering, since linkage in the cohort was strong. Among about 400 genotyped donors of the cohort, an average of around 220,000 unique TCR beta nucleotide sequences was sequenced per donor, of which 15% to 20% were non-productive. Results and caveats for the whole study, not just this receptor: About 15 rarely observed V segments, including chromosome 9 orphons, were excluded from the earlier analysis of just under 600 of the donors because counts were too low. A later analysis found that most CMV-associated TCR beta chains appeared HLA-restricted, with HLA associations seemingly driven largely by CMV exposure. The study gave a list of over 150 TCR beta chains associated with cytomegalovirus. The classifier was reported to diagnose cytomegalovirus status with high specificity and sensitivity in both the original and validation cohorts. Because some donors lacked HLA typing at each locus, the association tests relied only on the typed subset. Linkage disequilibrium might explain the correlated functional status among segregating V segments, but an unknown experimental factor could not be excluded. Three of the identified cytomegalovirus-associated TCR beta chains were confirmed in vitro to be specific for cytomegalovirus antigens. In a later analysis, HLA-associated TCR beta chains were found to be more clonally expanded and to have lower generation probabilities than equally common non-associated chains. In a later genetic analysis, fewer N-insertions in productive TCRs were reported among donors in an Asian-associated ancestry cluster than the 666-donor mean. Several of the top co-occurrence clusters appeared to be linked to parvovirus B19, influenza, CMV and Epstein-Barr virus, according to a later analysis. According to the authors, the approach could potentially be generalized to other disease states and immunological phenotypes. A later analysis associated 16,951 TCR beta sequences with specific HLA alleles at a false discovery rate of 0.05. Immune exposure information for the cohort was limited to CMV serostatus. Only TCR beta chains were sequenced in this cohort, and the absence of alpha or paired-chain data limited detectable features. A group of highly shared sequence variants was considered likely to be a technical artifact of the sequencing pipeline. Across donors, most TCR sequences were observed very rarely, whereas some public TCRs were present in many individuals. In a later analysis, TCR association rates were found to vary across HLA loci, with the most associated TCRs seen for DRB1 alleles and the fewest for HLA-C alleles. Roughly uniform sequencing depth across donors was assumed in presence/absence analyses, although this assumption may not hold. A further reported finding was that TCR beta sequences accurately predicted the HLA-A and HLA-B alleles for most subjects in the first cohort. Some IMGT-functional V segments, including TRBV6-2 and TRBV6-3, could not be told apart with the 87-base-pair reads, so those segments were excluded. When HLA alleles, especially DR and DQ, strongly co-occurred, TCR associations were difficult to assign to individual alleles. V-gene and J-gene trimming of TCR beta chains was associated with a missense DCLRE1C variant in a later genetic analysis, and the association was replicated in an independent cohort. Broadly in line with IMGT annotations, most TCR beta V segments showed up in productive rearrangements about 87% or about 30% of the time in an earlier analysis of around 550 of the donors.

The CDR3 starts with the cysteine, ends with the phenylalanine, and has 13 residues. Only CDR3 DNA is held: 39 bases, read in frame from base 1. CDR1 SGHRS and CDR2 YFSETQ are derived from the germline V gene. The junction carries 13 bases between V and J, which are trimmed by 4 bases and 5 bases respectively. Sequencing was done on a sample of PBMCs. In this chain, TRBV5-1 is recombined with TRBJ2-7, and perhaps TRBD2 as D gene, on 5 matching bases. This receptor was obtained from a man over 45 in good health and CMV-seronegative. The nucleotide sequence is TGCGCCAGCAGCCCGCCTGGGAGCCACGAGCAGTACTTC. Its translation is CASSPPGSHEQYF. The full variable domain, completed from the reference TRBV5-1 and TRBJ2-7 proteins outside the CDR3, reads KAGVTQTPRYLIKTRGQQVTLSCSPISGHRSVSWYQQTPGQGLQFLFEYFSETQRNKGNFPGRFSGRQFSNSRSEMNVSTLELGDSALYLCASSPPGSHEQYFGPGTRLTVT.